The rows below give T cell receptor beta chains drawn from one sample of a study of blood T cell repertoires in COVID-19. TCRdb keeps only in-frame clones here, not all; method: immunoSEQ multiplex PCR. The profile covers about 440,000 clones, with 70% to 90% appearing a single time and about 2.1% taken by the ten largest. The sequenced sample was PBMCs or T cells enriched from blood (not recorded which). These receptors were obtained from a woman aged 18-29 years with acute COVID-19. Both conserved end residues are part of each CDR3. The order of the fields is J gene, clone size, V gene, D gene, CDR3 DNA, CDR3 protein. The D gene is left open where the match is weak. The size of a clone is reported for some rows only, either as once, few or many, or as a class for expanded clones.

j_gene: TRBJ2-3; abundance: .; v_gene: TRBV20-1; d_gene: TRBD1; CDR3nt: TGCAGTGCCAGTAGGGCAGGGGGCTCAGATACGCAGTATTTT; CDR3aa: CSASRAGGSDTQYF
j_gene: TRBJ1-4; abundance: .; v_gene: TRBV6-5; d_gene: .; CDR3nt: TGTGCCAGCTGGGGCAGAAATAATGAAAAACTGTTTTTT; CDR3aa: CASWGRNNEKLFF
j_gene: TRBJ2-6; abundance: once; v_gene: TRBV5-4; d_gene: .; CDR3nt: TGTGCCAGCAGCTTGGTAACCCTTGACACCCTGGGGGCCAACGTCCTGACTTTC; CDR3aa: CASSLVTLDTLGANVLTF
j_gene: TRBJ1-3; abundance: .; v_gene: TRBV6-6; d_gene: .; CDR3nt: TGTGCCAGCAGAGTACGCCGGACAGAAAGTGGAAACACCATATATTTT; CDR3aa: CASRVRRTESGNTIYF
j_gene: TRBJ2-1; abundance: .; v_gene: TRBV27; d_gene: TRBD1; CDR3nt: TGTGCCAGCAGTAGAAATGTGGCGGACAGGACACCAAATGAGCAGTTCTTC; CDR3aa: CASSRNVADRTPNEQFF
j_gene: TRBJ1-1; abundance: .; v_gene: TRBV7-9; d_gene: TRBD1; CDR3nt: TGTGCCAGCAGCTTATATGACAGGGGGAACACTGAAGCTTTCTTT; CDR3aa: CASSLYDRGNTEAFF
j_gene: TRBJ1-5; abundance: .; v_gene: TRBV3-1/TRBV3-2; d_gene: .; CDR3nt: TGTGCCAGCAGCCCCCGGGACACTTCCCAGCCCCAGCATTTT; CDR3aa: CASSPRDTSQPQHF
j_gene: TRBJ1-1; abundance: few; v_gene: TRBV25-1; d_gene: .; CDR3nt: TGTGCCAGCACCAGAACAGGGAACACTGAAGCTTTCTTT; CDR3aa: CASTRTGNTEAFF
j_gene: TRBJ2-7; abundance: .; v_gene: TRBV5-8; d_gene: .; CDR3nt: TGTGCCAGCAGCTCAGCCTACGAGCAGTACTTC; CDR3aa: CASSSAYEQYF
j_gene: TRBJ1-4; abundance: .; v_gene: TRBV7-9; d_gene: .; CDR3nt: TGTGCCAGCAGCTTGACGGCGGGGGTTGATGAAAAACTGTTTTTT; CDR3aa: CASSLTAGVDEKLFF
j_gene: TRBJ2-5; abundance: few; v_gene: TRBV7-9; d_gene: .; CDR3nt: TGTGCCAGCAGCTTAGGGGCGAAAGAGACCCAGTACTTC; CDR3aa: CASSLGAKETQYF
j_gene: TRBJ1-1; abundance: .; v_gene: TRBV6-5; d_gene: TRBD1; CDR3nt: TGTGCCAGCCGCCTGGGACAGGTGACTGAAGCTTTCTTT; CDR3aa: CASRLGQVTEAFF
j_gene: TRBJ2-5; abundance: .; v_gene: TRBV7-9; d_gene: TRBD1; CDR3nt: TGTGCCAGCACCCCACGGACAGGGGGCGTAGGGACCCAGTACTTC; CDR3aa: CASTPRTGGVGTQYF
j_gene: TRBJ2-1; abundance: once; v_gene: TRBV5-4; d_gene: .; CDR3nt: TGTGCCAGCAGGAGGACAGACTACAATGAGCAGTTCTTC; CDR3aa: CASRRTDYNEQFF
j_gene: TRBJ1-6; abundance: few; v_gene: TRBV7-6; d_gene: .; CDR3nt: TGTGCCAGCAGCTTAGAATCTGGACAACCCAATTCACCCCTCCACTTT; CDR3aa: CASSLESGQPNSPLHF
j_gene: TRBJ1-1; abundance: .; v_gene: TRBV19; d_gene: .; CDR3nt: TGTGCCAGTAGTCCCCGGGTCACTCGGGGCACTGAAGCTTTCTTT; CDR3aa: CASSPRVTRGTEAFF
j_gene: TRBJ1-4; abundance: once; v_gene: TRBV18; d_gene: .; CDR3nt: TGTGCCAGCTCACCGGCTCCTAATGAAAAACTGTTTTTT; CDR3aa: CASSPAPNEKLFF
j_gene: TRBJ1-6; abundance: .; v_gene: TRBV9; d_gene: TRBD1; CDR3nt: TGTGCCAGCAGCGTAGCTACTCAGGGGGCGAGTTCACCCCTCCACTTT; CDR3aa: CASSVATQGASSPLHF
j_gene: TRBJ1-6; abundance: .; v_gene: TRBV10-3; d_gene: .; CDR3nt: TGTGCCATCACTACAGGGATTGGTATCGGTTCACCCCTCCACTTT; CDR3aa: CAITTGIGIGSPLHF
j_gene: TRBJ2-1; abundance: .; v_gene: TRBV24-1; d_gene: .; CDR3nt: TGTGCCACCAGTGATTTGTACAGGCCTGAGCAGTTCTTC; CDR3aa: CATSDLYRPEQFF
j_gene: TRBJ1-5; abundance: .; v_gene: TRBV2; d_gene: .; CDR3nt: TGTGCCAGCAGTGGGGCTGCAGGGCACGTTAGCAATCAGCCCCAGCATTTT; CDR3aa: CASSGAAGHVSNQPQHF
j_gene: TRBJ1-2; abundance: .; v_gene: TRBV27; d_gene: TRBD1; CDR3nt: TGTGCCAGCAGTTTGTACAGGGGGCAGGGCTACACCTTC; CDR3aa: CASSLYRGQGYTF
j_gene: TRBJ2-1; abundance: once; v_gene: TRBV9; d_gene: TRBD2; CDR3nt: TGTGCCAGCAGCGTAGAGGAGCGGGACCTTAATTACAATGAGCAGTTCTTC; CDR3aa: CASSVEERDLNYNEQFF
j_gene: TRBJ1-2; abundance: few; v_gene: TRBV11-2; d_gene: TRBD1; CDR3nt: TGTGCCAGCAGCATTGGAGACAGGGGATTCTATGGCTACACCTTC; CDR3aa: CASSIGDRGFYGYTF
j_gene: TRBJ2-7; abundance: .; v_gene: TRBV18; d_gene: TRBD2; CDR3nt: TGTGCCAGCTCACCGACTAGCACGAGCTCCTACGAGCAGTACTTC; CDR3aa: CASSPTSTSSYEQYF
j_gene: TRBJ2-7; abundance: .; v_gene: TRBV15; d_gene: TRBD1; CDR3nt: TGTGCCACCAGCGTCGGGACAGGCCCAGGTTACGAGCAGTACTTC; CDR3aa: CATSVGTGPGYEQYF
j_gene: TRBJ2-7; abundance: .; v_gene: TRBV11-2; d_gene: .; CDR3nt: TGTGCCAGCATTAGGGCCCAGTCGGGGGGCGCAAGATACGAGCAGTACTTC; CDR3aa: CASIRAQSGGARYEQYF
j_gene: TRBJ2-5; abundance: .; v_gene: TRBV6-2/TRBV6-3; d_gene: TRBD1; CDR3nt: TGTGCCAGCAGTTACCAGGGGGCAGAGACCCAGTACTTC; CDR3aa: CASSYQGAETQYF
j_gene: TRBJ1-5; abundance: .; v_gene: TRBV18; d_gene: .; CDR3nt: TGTGCCAGCTCACTCAATCAGGGGTCGGATCAGCCCCAGCATTTT; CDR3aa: CASSLNQGSDQPQHF
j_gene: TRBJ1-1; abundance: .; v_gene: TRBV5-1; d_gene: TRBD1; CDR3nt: TGCGCCAGCAGCGGGACCGACAGGGGAAACGCTGAAGCTTTCTTT; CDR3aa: CASSGTDRGNAEAFF
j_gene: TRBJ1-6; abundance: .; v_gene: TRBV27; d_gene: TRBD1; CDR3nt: TGTGCCAGCAGTTCACAGGGGGCGCGGTTCTCACCCCTCCACTTT; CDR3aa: CASSSQGARFSPLHF
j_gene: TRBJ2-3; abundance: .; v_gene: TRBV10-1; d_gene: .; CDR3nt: TGCGCCAGCAGTGTGACTATGAGCACAGATACGCAGTATTTT; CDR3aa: CASSVTMSTDTQYF
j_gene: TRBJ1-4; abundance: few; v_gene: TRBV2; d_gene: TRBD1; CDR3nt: TGTGCCATCAGACAGGGGGCAAGTGAAAAACTGTTTTTT; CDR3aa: CAIRQGASEKLFF
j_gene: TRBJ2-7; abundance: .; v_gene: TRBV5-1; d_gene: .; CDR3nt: TGCGCCAGCAGCCTAGGGACTTTCTACGAGCAGTACTTC; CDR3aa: CASSLGTFYEQYF
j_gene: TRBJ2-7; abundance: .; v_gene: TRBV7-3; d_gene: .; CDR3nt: TGTGCCAGCAGCCCTGGGCTTAACTACGAGCAGTACTTC; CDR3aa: CASSPGLNYEQYF
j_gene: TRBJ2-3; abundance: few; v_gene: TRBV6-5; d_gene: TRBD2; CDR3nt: TGTGCCAGCAGCACTAGCGGGGGGGGGATAGATACGCAGTATTTT; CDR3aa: CASSTSGGGIDTQYF
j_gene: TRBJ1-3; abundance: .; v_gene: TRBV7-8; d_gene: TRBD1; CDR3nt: TGTGCCAGCAGCCGCCTAGACAGGGAGGCTGGAAACACCATATATTTT; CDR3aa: CASSRLDREAGNTIYF
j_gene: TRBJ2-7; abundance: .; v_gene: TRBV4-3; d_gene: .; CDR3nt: TGCGCCAGCAGCCAAGAGCAGGGCACAGGGTCCTACGAGCAGTACTTC; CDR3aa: CASSQEQGTGSYEQYF
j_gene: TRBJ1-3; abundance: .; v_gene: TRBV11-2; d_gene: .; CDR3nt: TGTGCCAGCAGCCCAACACGGGGTTTAAACACCATATATTTT; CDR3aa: CASSPTRGLNTIYF
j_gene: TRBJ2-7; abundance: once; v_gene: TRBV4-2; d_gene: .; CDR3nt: TGTGCCAGCAGCCAAGAAAAACTAGCCACCACGTACTTC; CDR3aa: CASSQEKLATTYF
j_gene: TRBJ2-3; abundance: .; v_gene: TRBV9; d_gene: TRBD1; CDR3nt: TGTGCCAGCAGCGTAGTGGACAGGGGCACAGATACGCAGTATTTT; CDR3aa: CASSVVDRGTDTQYF
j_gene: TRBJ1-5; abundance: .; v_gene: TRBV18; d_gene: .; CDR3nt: TGTGCCAGCTCACCAGTGGGCTCTCTTAGCAATCAGCCCCAGCATTTT; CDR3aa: CASSPVGSLSNQPQHF
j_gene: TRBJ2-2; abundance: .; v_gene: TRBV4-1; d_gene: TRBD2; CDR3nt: TGCGCCAGCAGCCAAGCCGTAGCGGGGATCGCCGGGGAGCTGTTTTTT; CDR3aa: CASSQAVAGIAGELFF
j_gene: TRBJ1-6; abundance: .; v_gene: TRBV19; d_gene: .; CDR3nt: TGTGCCAGTAGTATGCCGGGACAATATAATTCACCCCTCCACTTT; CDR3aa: CASSMPGQYNSPLHF
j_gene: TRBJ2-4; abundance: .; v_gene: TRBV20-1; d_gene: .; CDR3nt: TGCAGTGCTAGTAGGGGACCCGGGGGACACATTCAGTACTTC; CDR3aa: CSASRGPGGHIQYF
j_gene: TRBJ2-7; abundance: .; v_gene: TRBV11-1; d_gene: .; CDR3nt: TGTGCCAGCAGCTCCCGACATGGGACTCGCTACGAGCAGTACTTC; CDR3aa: CASSSRHGTRYEQYF
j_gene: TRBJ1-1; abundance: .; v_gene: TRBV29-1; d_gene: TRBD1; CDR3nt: TGCAGCGTGCGGCTACAGGGGACTGAAGCTTTCTTT; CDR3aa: CSVRLQGTEAFF
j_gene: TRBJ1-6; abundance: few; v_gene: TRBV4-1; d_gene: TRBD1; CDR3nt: TGCGCCAGCAGCCACCCTCGAACAGGGGGTGAGTCACCCCTCCACTTT; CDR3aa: CASSHPRTGGESPLHF
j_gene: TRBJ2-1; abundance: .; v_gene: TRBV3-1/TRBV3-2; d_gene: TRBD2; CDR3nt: TGTGCCAGCAGCCATCCCAGGGAGGGCCTTTTGACTAGCGGGGGGACCTACAATGAGCAGTTCTTC; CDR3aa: CASSHPREGLLTSGGTYNEQFF
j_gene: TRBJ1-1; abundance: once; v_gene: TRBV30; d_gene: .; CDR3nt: TGTGCCTGGAGAATAGCGCACAACACTGAAGCTTTCTTT; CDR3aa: CAWRIAHNTEAFF
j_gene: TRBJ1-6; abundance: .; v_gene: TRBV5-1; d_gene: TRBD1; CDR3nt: TGCGCCAGCAACCAGGGACAGCACTATAATTCACCCCTCCACTTT; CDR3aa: CASNQGQHYNSPLHF
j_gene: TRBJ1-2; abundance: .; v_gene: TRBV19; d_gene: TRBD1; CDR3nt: TGTGCCAGCACCGGGACAGGGACGAGGGACTATGGCTACACCTTC; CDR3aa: CASTGTGTRDYGYTF
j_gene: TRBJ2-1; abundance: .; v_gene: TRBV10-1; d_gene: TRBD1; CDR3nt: TGCGCCAGCAGTTCTCCGGGACAGGGGTTCGATGAGCAGTTCTTC; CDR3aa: CASSSPGQGFDEQFF